The 24 T cell receptor beta chains in this list originate from one sample, sequenced in a study of blood T cell repertoires in COVID-19. Sequenced by immunoSEQ multiplex PCR; TCRdb stores in-frame clones only, minus some. The data contain more than 200,000 clones, approximately 90% of them singletons. Sequenced material: PBMCs or T cells enriched from blood (not recorded which). The receptor set was obtained from a woman aged 25 to 39 who had recovered from COVID-19.

This clone was picked up a small number of times. The chain recombines TRBV19 with TRBJ2-7, with TRBD2 as a possible D gene (6 bases). Germline loops: CDR1 LNHDA, CDR2 SQIVND (reference sequence). The CDR3 spans 14 residues. V lost 4 bases, J lost 2 bases, and 12 bases lay in between. CDR3: CASSKGTGAYEQYF. CDR3 DNA: TGTGCCAGTAGTAAGGGGACGGGAGCCTACGAGCAGTACTTC.

The gene calls are TRBV7-8 and TRBJ2-5; TRBD1 matches at 9 bases. CDR1 and CDR2 (germline): SGHVS, FQNEAQ. The length of the CDR3 is 15 residues. Trimming removed 6 bases from V and 5 bases from J; junction bases left unmatched: 10. The CDR3 protein is CASRPYRGRRETQYF. CDR3 in DNA: TGTGCCAGCAGACCCTACAGGGGGCGCCGGGAGACCCAGTACTTC.

This chain connects TRBV29-1 to TRBJ2-7; 8 bases fit TRBD2. Looked up from germline, CDR1 is SQVTM and CDR2 is ANQGSEA. The CDR3 has 13 residues. The V gene end was trimmed by 7 bases and the J gene end by 5 bases; junction bases not matched to a gene: 10. The chain's CDR3 is CSAEGLAGHEQYF. CDR3 bases: TGCAGCGCCGAAGGGCTAGCGGGCCACGAGCAGTACTTC.

This chain joins TRBV2 and TRBJ1-1, with D possibly matching TRBD1 (5 bases). The CDR3 runs to 12 residues. The V gene lost 6 bases and the J gene lost 1 base, with 6 bases spanning the gap. CDR1 is SNHLY, CDR2 FYNNEI, per germline. CDR3 loop: CASRGGNTEAFF. Here the CDR3 DNA reads TGTGCCAGCAGGGGGGGGAACACTGAAGCTTTCTTT.

The V and J genes are TRBV3-1 (or the pseudogene TRBV3-2) and TRBJ2-5; TRBD2 might be the D (5 bases). Trimming stripped 0 bases from V and 3 bases from J, with 20 bases between. The CDR3 runs to 18 residues. Germline V gene sequence: CDR1 LGHDT, CDR2 YNNKEL (reference sequence). CDR3 protein: CASSQDDLLDWPEETQYF. In DNA form, the CDR3 reads TGTGCCAGCAGCCAAGATGATCTCCTGGACTGGCCTGAAGAGACCCAGTACTTC.

The chain uses TRBV19 and TRBJ2-7; 9 nucleotides agree with TRBD1. Trimming at V came to 4 bases and at J to 6 bases, leaving 10 bases not matched to a gene. This CDR3 comprises 15 residues. CDR1 and CDR2 (germline): LNHDA, SQIVND (reference sequence). As DNA, the CDR3 is TGTGCCAGTAGTAGGACCGGGACAGGGTCGTTCGAGCAGTACTTC. Translation gives CASSRTGTGSFEQYF.

The chain combines TRBV24-1 with TRBJ2-2; no clear D gene. V was cut by 0 bases and J by 9 bases, with 4 bases left in between. Per the germline V gene, CDR1 is KGHDR and CDR2 is SFDVKD. The CDR3 runs 12 residues. The CDR3 reads CATSDLQWELFF. DNA of the CDR3: TGTGCCACCAGTGATTTGCAATGGGAGCTGTTTTTT.

The chain recombines TRBV30 with TRBJ1-5; a possible D gene is TRBD1 (5 bases). Germline V gene sequence: CDR1 GTSNPN, CDR2 SVGIG (reference sequence). V lost 3 bases and J lost 0, with 24 bases in between. CDR3 length: 19 residues. DNA of the CDR3: TGTGCCTGGAGCACTAAGGGGTTTGAAGTTGTTATTAGCAATCAGCCCCAGCATTTT. Protein: CAWSTKGFEVVISNQPQHF.

This chain uses TRBV5-6 with TRBJ2-7; a possible D gene is TRBD2 (6 bases). The V gene lost 3 bases and the J gene lost 6 bases, with 13 bases spanning the gap. The CDR3 sequence is 13 residues long. Per germline, CDR1 SGHDT and CDR2 YYEEEE. DNA of the CDR3: TGTGCCAGCAGCTCCTGGAGGGGCCTCGAGCAGTACTTC. Translation: CASSSWRGLEQYF.

The V and J genes are TRBV11-2 and TRBJ1-1; perhaps TRBD1 as D (6 bases). Looked up from germline, CDR1 is SGHAT and CDR2 is FQNNGV. V lost 1 base and J 5 bases, leaving 8 bases between the germline ends. This CDR3 comprises 13 residues. The CDR3 protein is CASSLGTATEAFF. The CDR3 DNA follows: TGTGCCAGCAGCTTAGGGACAGCGACTGAAGCTTTCTTT.

In its sample, this clone was seen a few times. Written as DNA, the CDR3 is TGCAGCGTCGGGGCCACTAGCGGGAGCAGCGATACGCAGTATTTT. Its translation is CSVGATSGSSDTQYF. V gene TRBV29-1 combines with J gene TRBJ2-3, with 11 bases matching TRBD2. The germline V gene encodes CDR1 SQVTM and CDR2 ANQGSEA. With 6 bases clipped from V and 6 bases from J, the junction kept 11 bases outside the gene matches. CDR3 length: 15 residues.

Note on this clone: An end of the junction does not agree with germline; a read error may underlie this. This sequence joins TRBV7-9 and TRBJ2-7; 7 bases align to TRBD1. The CDR3 runs to 13 residues. The germline V gene has CDR1 SEHNR and CDR2 FQNEAQ (reference sequence). CDR3 sequence: CASRRETGTDPYF. The CDR3 DNA follows: TGTGCCAGCAGACGAGAGACTGGGACAGACCCTTATTTC.

The chain recombines TRBV5-1 with TRBJ2-2, with 11 bases matching TRBD2. Germline trimming cut 4 bases from V and 1 base from J; bases unmatched to any gene: 9. In germline, CDR1 is SGHRS, CDR2 YFSETQ. CDR3 length: 18 amino acids. The CDR3 region is CASSHFGTSGENTGELFF. DNA for the CDR3: TGCGCCAGCAGCCACTTTGGGACTAGCGGAGAGAACACCGGGGAGCTGTTTTTT.

The chain employs TRBV18 and TRBJ1-1, with D hard to call. CDR3 length equals 14 residues. Trimming removed 6 bases from V and 1 base from J, with 12 bases in between. The germline V gene has CDR1 KGHSH and CDR2 LQKENI. CDR3 protein: CASSSNPGNTEAFF. For the CDR3, the DNA is TGTGCCAGCTCTTCTAACCCAGGGAACACTGAAGCTTTCTTT.

The chain couples TRBV19 to TRBJ1-1; possibly TRBD1 for D (5 bases). CDR1 and CDR2 from the germline V gene are LNHDA and SQIVND (reference sequence). The CDR3 spans 13 residues. V was cut by 5 bases and J by 3 bases, with 10 bases left in between. The CDR3 coding sequence is TGTGCCAGTAGTCTCGACAGTTACACTGAAGCTTTCTTT. It specifies CASSLDSYTEAFF.

The chain recombines TRBV28 with TRBJ2-3; D may be TRBD1 (6 bases). V was pared by 3 bases and J by 4 bases, with 8 bases between. This CDR3 spans 13 amino acids. Germline CDR1 MDHEN, CDR2 SYDVKM. The CDR3 loop is CASSFTGPDTQYF. The DNA of the CDR3 is TGTGCCAGCAGTTTCACAGGGCCAGATACGCAGTATTTT.

V usage is TRBV29-1 and J usage is TRBJ2-1; TRBD1 matches 8 bases. CDR3 length equals 12 residues. CDR1 and CDR2 (germline): SQVTM, ANQGSEA. V lost 6 bases and J lost 5; bases outside the gene matches: 3. CDR3 sequence (DNA): TGCAGCGTGGACAGGGTGCACAATGAGCAGTTCTTC. Translating it yields CSVDRVHNEQFF.

CDR3 amino acids: CASSPTGDPFGYTF. The CDR3 DNA is TGTGCCAGCAGTCCCACAGGGGACCCATTTGGCTACACCTTC. The chain joins TRBV27 to TRBJ1-2; TRBD1 aligns across 7 bases. The CDR3 totals 14 residues. The ends lost 5 bases at V and 7 bases at J; junction bases unmatched: 10. CDR1 is MNHEY and CDR2 is SMNVEV in the germline V gene (reference sequence).

The J gene is TRBJ1-5, the V gene TRBV11-2, with TRBD1 identical over 9 bases. The CDR3 runs 13 residues. Trimming took 5 bases from V and 7 from J; bases not matched to a gene: 3. The germline V gene encodes CDR1 SGHAT and CDR2 FQNNGV. CDR3 sequence (DNA): TGTGCCAGCAGCGGGACAGGGAACCAGCCCCAGCATTTT. It codes for CASSGTGNQPQHF. Supplemented by reference TRBV11-2 and TRBJ1-5, the full variable domain reads EAGVAQSPRYKIIEKRQSVAFWCNPISGHATLYWYQQILGQGPKLLIQFQNNGVVDDSQLPKDRFSAERLKGVDSTLKIQPAKLEDSAVYLCASSGTGNQPQHFGDGTRLSIL.

The genes are TRBV27 and TRBJ1-2; no clear D. The V and J ends lost 2 bases and 6 bases respectively, with 22 bases between them. CDR1 MNHEY and CDR2 SMNVEV come from the germline V gene (reference sequence). The CDR3 covers 17 residues. The CDR3 DNA reads TGTGCCAGCAGTTTAGCCCCCGCCCGACAACCAACACATGGCTACACCTTC. Translated: CASSLAPARQPTHGYTF.

This sequence joins TRBV9 and TRBJ2-2; D is uncertain. The CDR3 covers 15 residues. With 0 bases removed from V and 1 base from J, the gap between germline ends came to 7 bases. In germline, CDR1 is SGDLS, CDR2 YYNGEE. In DNA, the CDR3 is TGTGCCAGCAGCGTAGGAGGCGAGAACACCGGGGAGCTGTTTTTT. Translated, it gives CASSVGGENTGELFF. The whole variable domain, remainder taken from reference TRBV9 and TRBJ2-2, is DSGVTQTPKHLITATGQRVTLRCSPRSGDLSVYWYQQSLDQGLQFLIQYYNGEERAKGNILERFSAQQFPDLHSELNLSSLELGDSALYFCASSVGGENTGELFFGEGSRLTVL.

This chain links TRBV11-3 with TRBJ1-1; possible D gene TRBD1, 5 bases. Trimming pared 1 base from V and 5 bases from J, leaving 17 bases between. The CDR3 contains 16 residues. Germline V gives CDR1 SGHNT, CDR2 YENEEA. The CDR3 DNA reads as TGTGCCAGCAGCTTAGTCTTCGGTGGGGGGAGTACTGAAGCTTTCTTT. Its protein is CASSLVFGGGSTEAFF.

This clone has only one observation. The chain's CDR3 is CSASRTGTYNEQFF. The CDR3 nucleotides read TGCAGTGCCAGTCGTACCGGGACCTACAATGAGCAGTTCTTC. V and J are TRBV20-1 and TRBJ2-1, with D perhaps TRBD2 (5 bases). CDR1 is DFQATT and CDR2 is SNEGSKA in the germline V gene (reference sequence). The CDR3 consists of 14 residues. Between the trimmed V and J ends, which lost 6 bases and 2 bases, there was a span of 14 bases.

The V and J genes are TRBV7-8 and TRBJ1-1; D is uncertain. CDR3 length equals 13 residues. Trimming cost V 0 bases and J 7 bases, with 9 bases left between them. CDR1 and CDR2 (germline): SGHVS, FQNEAQ. The CDR3 DNA is TGTGCCAGCAGCTTAGCGACGAGGGTTGAAGCTTTCTTT. As protein: CASSLATRVEAFF.